This T cell receptor (beta chain) was recovered during a study of OX40 agonist ivuxolimab in advanced cancers. Background on the whole study: Ivuxolimab was a fully human IgG2 agonistic monoclonal antibody targeting the costimulatory receptor OX40 (CD134). Intravenous ivuxolimab was administered to patients every 2 weeks at six dose levels: 0.01, 0.1, 0.3, 1.5, 3 and 10 mg/kg. Prior anti-PD-1, anti-PD-L1 or anti-CTLA-4 therapy was permitted, and approximately 42% of dose-escalation patients had received checkpoint inhibitors. Three dose-escalation patients achieved partial responses, one with hepatocellular carcinoma and two with cutaneous melanoma. The dose-escalation cohort was 82.7% male with a mean age of about 60 years, ranging from roughly 20 to 80. The monotherapy dose-escalation portion (N of about 57 patients) of the phase I ivuxolimab trial is reported in the paper. Among the 50 to 55 dose-escalation patients, about 20 had hepatocellular carcinoma, approximately 15 melanoma, 9 renal cell carcinoma and 9 head and neck cancer. Peripheral TCRbeta sequencing was intended to test whether TCR sequence diversity was altered and clonal T-cell expansion was caused by ivuxolimab. The paper's findings and limits, for the study overall: After ivuxolimab, CD8+ T cells had more expanded clones than CD4+ T cells on average. Partial responders in the 0.1-3.0 mg/kg groups had among the lowest normalized peripheral clonal expansion, especially among CD8+ T cells. Low levels of normalized T-cell clonal expansion were also shown by some nonresponding patients. Clonal expansion of both CD4+ and CD8+ blood T cells was observed from baseline to week 6 at doses 0.1 to 3.0 mg/kg. The antigen specificity of the peripheral T cells that underwent clonal expansion was not determined.

The trial excluded patients who had a history of autoimmune disease or who were on systemic immunosuppression. In every dose cohort, peripheral blood was drawn for TCR sequencing at baseline, cycle 4 day 1, and cycle 7 day 1. Samples came from an open-label, multicenter, first-in-human phase I dose-escalation trial of ivuxolimab. Adults with locally advanced or metastatic melanoma, renal cell, hepatocellular, or head and neck squamous cell carcinoma were enrolled in the trial. CD4+ and CD8+ T cells were sorted separately from peripheral blood before TCR sequencing. The CDR3 spans 15 residues, from the cysteine through the phenylalanine. Only the CDR3 portion is preserved as DNA: 45 bases, with reading frame beginning at the first base. At the junction V is shortened by 3 bases and J by 4 bases; bases outside the gene matches: 5. Sequences MGHRA (CDR1) and YSYEKL (CDR2) are obtained from the germline V gene.

In the case of this clone: Which antigen it targets is not known. Base qualities are not recorded, but no much larger clone differs from it by a single base.

To sequence the TCRbeta CDR3 region, genomic DNA was isolated from the sorted cells. The immunoSEQ Assay was used for sequencing of TCRbeta CDR3 regions. As stored in TCRdb, this immuneACCESS dataset retains in-frame rearrangements with V and J assigned. A fraction of the clones does not appear; measured against another copy, unresolved V genes explain less than half of the discrepancy, and the remainder lacks a known reason. The sample profile shows about 17,000 clones; about four fifths of them were found once. Of the sample, roughly 25% is held by the ten largest clones. The source is an adult with an advanced solid tumor such as melanoma, head and neck, liver or kidney cancer. The sample in question was CD4+ or CD8+ T cells sorted from blood, obtained in a trial of the OX40 agonist ivuxolimab. The chain links TRBV4-1 with TRBJ1-1; the junction holds 10 bases that match TRBD1. The CDR3 reads as follows: CASSHPGTGATEAFF. The bases read TGCGCCAGCAGCCATCCCGGGACAGGGGCCACTGAAGCTTTCTTT.